The clone carrying this TCR beta chain was detected once. Its antigen is as yet unknown. Researchers grouped second doses given at about 4 or about 12 weeks into one pool. These data originate in a study of T cell responses to AZD1222 COVID-19 vaccine. The CDR3 is 17 amino acids. V gave up 2 bases and J gave up 3 bases, with 19 bases separating them. Per germline, CDR1 LNHDA and CDR2 SQIVND (reference sequence). Study-wide findings and caveats: Among AZD1222 vaccinees, only five or six were seropositive at baseline. Dominant at 160-218 and 743-854, vaccine-associated CD4 TCRs also spanned spike.

The method was immunoSEQ multiplex PCR; TCRdb's version includes in-frame clones alone and lacks a portion of them. The top ten clones hold about a tenth of a sample with over 130,000 clones, around 94% of them seen once. Sequences were derived from peripheral blood, sampled 28 days after the second AZD1222 dose. The chain joins TRBV19 to TRBJ1-2, with D unclear. This TCR was sampled from an adult who received the AZD1222 COVID-19 vaccine. The CDR3 DNA is TGTGCCAGTAGTATAATCCTCGACTTCAAGACTTACTATGGCTACACCTTC. This gives the protein CASSIILDFKTYYGYTF. The variable domain in full, with the rest retrieved from reference TRBV19 and TRBJ1-2, is DGGITQSPKYLFRKEGQNVTLSCEQNLNHDAMYWYRQDPGQGLRLIYYSQIVNDFQKGDIAEGYSVSREKKESFPLTVTSAQKNPTAFYLCASSIILDFKTYYGYTFGSGTRLTVV.